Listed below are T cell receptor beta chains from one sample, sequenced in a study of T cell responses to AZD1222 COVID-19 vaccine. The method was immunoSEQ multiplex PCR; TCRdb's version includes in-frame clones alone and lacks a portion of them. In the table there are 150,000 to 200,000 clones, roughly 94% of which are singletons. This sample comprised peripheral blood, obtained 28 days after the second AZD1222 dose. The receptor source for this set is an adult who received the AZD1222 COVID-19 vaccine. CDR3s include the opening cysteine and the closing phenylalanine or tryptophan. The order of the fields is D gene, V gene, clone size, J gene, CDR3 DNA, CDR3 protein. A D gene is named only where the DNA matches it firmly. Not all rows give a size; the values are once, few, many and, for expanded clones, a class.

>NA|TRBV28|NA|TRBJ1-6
TGTGCCAGCATGGGGAGCGCTACCCATAATTCACCCCTCCACTTT
CASMGSATHNSPLHF
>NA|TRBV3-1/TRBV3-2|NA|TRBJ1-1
TGTGCCAGCAGCCAGAGATTGAACACTGAAGCTTTCTTT
CASSQRLNTEAFF
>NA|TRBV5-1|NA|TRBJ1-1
TGCGCCAGCAGAGGGGACGACAACGATGAAGCTTTCTTT
CASRGDDNDEAFF
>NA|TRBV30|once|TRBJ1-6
TGTGCCTGGAGTTTGGGACTTACTAATTCACCCCTCCACTTT
CAWSLGLTNSPLHF
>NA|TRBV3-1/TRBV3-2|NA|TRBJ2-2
TGTGCCAGCAGCCTCCAGCCTCTAGCGAACACCGGGGAGCTGTTTTTT
CASSLQPLANTGELFF
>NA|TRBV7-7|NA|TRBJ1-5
TGTGCCAGCAGCCCGGTACAGCCCCAGCATTTT
CASSPVQPQHF
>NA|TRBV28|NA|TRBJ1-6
TGTGCCAGCAGGACAGCGGGCTCCTATAATTCACCCCTCCACTTT
CASRTAGSYNSPLHF
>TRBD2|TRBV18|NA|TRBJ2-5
TGTGCCAGCTCACGGTCGGGAGGGGCGTTGGAGACCCAGTACTTC
CASSRSGGALETQYF
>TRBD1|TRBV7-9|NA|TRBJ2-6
TGTGCCAGCAGCTTATTTATCAGGGGGCTGAGCTCTGGGGCCAACGTCCTGACTTTC
CASSLFIRGLSSGANVLTF
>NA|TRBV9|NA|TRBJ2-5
TGTGCCAGCAGCGTTCGCGGTCTGAGGGGACGGACTGAGGAGACCCAGTACTTC
CASSVRGLRGRTEETQYF
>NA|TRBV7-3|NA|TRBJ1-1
TGTGCCAGCAGCTTAAATCCCTTAACGATGGCTTTCTTT
CASSLNPLTMAFF
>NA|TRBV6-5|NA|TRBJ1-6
TGTGCCAGCAGAACGGAGGGGCATGATTCACCCCTCCACTTT
CASRTEGHDSPLHF
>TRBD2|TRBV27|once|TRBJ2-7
TGTGCCAGCAGTTTTCTCGGGCGGGGGGAGCAGTACTTC
CASSFLGRGEQYF
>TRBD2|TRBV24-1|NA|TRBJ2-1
TGTGCCACCAGTGGACTAGCGGAAAATGAGCAGTTCTTC
CATSGLAENEQFF
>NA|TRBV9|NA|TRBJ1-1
TGTGCCAGCAGCGTAGGGGACTACCACACTGAAGCTTTCTTT
CASSVGDYHTEAFF
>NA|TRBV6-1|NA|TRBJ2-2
TGTGCCAGCAGTGAAATCGCCTGGGGGAGTTGGTCCGGGGAGCTGTTTTTT
CASSEIAWGSWSGELFF
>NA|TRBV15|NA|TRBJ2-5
TGTGCCACCAGCCGGGGCTTCGAAGAGACCCAGTACTTC
CATSRGFEETQYF
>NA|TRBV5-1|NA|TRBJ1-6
TGCGCCAGCAGCGGGGGGGACCGAGGAACTAATTCACCCCTCCACTTT
CASSGGDRGTNSPLHF
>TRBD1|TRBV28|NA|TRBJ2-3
TGTGCCAGCAGTTTAGGGGACAGGCGCACAGATACGCAGTATTTT
CASSLGDRRTDTQYF
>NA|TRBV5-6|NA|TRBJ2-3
TGTGCCAGCAGCTTAGAGAGGAAGTACTACACAGATACGCAGTATTTT
CASSLERKYYTDTQYF
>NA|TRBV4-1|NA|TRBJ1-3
TGCGCCAGCAGCCAAGATTTCGGGCGCAGATTCATGCGCTCTGGAAACACCATATATTTT
CASSQDFGRRFMRSGNTIYF
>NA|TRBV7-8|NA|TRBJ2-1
TGTGCCAGCAGCCAAATCCGGCTCGCCGCCTACAATGAGCAGTTCTTC
CASSQIRLAAYNEQFF
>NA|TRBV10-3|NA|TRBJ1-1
TGTGCCATCAGACCCGTCGACGGTAGTCCTGAAGCTTTCTTT
CAIRPVDGSPEAFF
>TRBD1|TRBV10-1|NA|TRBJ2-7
TGCGCCAGCAGTGAGAAGCCAGGGGGCCCCTACGAGCAGTACTTC
CASSEKPGGPYEQYF
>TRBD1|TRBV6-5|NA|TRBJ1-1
TGTGCCAGCAACGACTGGACAGGGACTGAAGCTTTCTTT
CASNDWTGTEAFF
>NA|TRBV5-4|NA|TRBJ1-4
TGTGCCAGCAGCTTGCGGGGAAGGGACGAAAAACTGTTTTTT
CASSLRGRDEKLFF
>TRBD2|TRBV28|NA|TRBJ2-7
TGTGCCAGCAGTACACCACTCGGGGCGGGAGGTTACGAGCAGTACTTC
CASSTPLGAGGYEQYF
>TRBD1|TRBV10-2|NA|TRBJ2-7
TGCGCCAGCCATTTCCCGGGACAGGGGTTCTACGAGCAGTACTTC
CASHFPGQGFYEQYF
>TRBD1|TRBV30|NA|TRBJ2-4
TGTGCCTGGACTGGACAGGGGTACATTCAGTACTTC
CAWTGQGYIQYF
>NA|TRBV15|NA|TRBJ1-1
TGTGCCACCAGGACTTCAGGGAGGAACACTGAAGCTTTCTTT
CATRTSGRNTEAFF
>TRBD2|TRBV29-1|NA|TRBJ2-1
TGCAGCGTTGAGGGCCTAGATTTACCGGGACTAGCGATGAATGAGCAGTTCTTC
CSVEGLDLPGLAMNEQFF
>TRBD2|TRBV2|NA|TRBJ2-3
TGTGCCAGCAGTGAGACTAGCTGGCAGTATTTT
CASSETSWQYF
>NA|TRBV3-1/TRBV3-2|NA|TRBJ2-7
TGTGCCAGCAGCCCCCGGTTCGTTCCCTACGAGCAGTACTTC
CASSPRFVPYEQYF
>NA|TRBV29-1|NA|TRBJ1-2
TGCAGCGTTGAAGAGCGGGTACAGGGTGTCAGGCAGTATTATGGCTACACCTTC
CSVEERVQGVRQYYGYTF
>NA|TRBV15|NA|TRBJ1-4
TGTGCCACCAGCAGAGGAGGGTCAACTAATGAAAAACTGTTTTTT
CATSRGGSTNEKLFF
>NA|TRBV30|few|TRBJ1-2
TGTGCCTGGAGTGTACGGGGGATCGGCTACACCTTC
CAWSVRGIGYTF
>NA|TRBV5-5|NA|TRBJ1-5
TGTGCCAGCAGCTTTTCGTTGCCCCAGGCCAGCAATCAGCCCCAGCATTTT
CASSFSLPQASNQPQHF
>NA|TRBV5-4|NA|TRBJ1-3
TGTGCCAGCAGCCTAACAGGGCCCGGAAACACCATATATTTT
CASSLTGPGNTIYF
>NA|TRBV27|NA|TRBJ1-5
TGTGCCAGCAGTTTGGGGGTAGGGAATCAGCCCCAGCATTTT
CASSLGVGNQPQHF
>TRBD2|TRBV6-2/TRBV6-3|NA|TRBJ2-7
TGTGCCAGCAGCCGAACTAGCGGGAGGGCCTACGAGCAGTACTTC
CASSRTSGRAYEQYF